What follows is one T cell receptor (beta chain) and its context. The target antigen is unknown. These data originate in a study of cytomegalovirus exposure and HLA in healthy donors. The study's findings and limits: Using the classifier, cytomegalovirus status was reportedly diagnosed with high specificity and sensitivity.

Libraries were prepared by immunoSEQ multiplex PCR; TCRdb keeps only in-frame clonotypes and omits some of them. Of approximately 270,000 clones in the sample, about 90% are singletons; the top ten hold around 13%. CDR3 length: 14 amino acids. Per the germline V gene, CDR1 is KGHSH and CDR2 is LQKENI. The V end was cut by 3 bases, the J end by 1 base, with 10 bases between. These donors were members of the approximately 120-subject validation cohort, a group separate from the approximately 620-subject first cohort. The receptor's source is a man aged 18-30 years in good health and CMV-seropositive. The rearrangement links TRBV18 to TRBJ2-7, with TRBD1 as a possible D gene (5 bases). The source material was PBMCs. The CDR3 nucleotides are TGTGCCAGCTCACCTCAGGGCAGATCCTACGAGCAGTACTTC. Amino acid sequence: CASSPQGRSYEQYF.